These T cell receptor beta chains were read from a single sample in a study of sequential checkpoint blockade in melanoma. Profiled with immunoSEQ multiplex PCR; TCRdb holds only in-frame clones, not every one. This table has under 9,000 clones, more than 55% appearing once. The sequenced sample was CD8+ T cells sorted from blood (inferred from file names), obtained from a patient given nivolumab and ipilimumab in sequence. Source of these receptors: a human patient with melanoma. Some clones in this sample may be carry-over from other donors' samples. Each CDR3 is given with its conserved first and last residue. A D gene is named only where the DNA matches it firmly. The size field is filled for only some rows; it gives once, few, many or a size class.

TRBJ1-4,TRBV7-9,TRBD1,medium-sized,CASSPNPPGGGHEKLFF,TGTGCCAGCAGCCCGAACCCGCCAGGGGGCGGGCATGAAAAACTGTTTTTT
TRBJ2-7,TRBV9,.,few,CASSVAEGTVEQYF,TGTGCCAGCAGCGTGGCGGAGGGGACTGTCGAGCAGTACTTC
TRBJ2-3,TRBV7-2,.,.,CASSFWGGLPDTQYF,TGTGCCAGCAGCTTTTGGGGGGGCTTACCAGATACGCAGTATTTT
TRBJ2-7,TRBV18,TRBD1,few,CASSRSQGYEQYF,TGTGCCAGCTCACGATCACAGGGGTACGAGCAGTACTTC
TRBJ1-1,TRBV18,TRBD1,.,CASSPIAAGTGVTEAFF,TGTGCCAGCTCACCGATCGCCGCCGGGACAGGGGTCACTGAAGCTTTCTTT
TRBJ2-5,TRBV7-9,TRBD2,many,CASSFRDYGSATQYF,TGTGCCAGCAGCTTTAGGGACTACGGAAGTGCGACCCAGTACTTC
TRBJ1-1,TRBV9,.,.,CASSLVAGAGGEAFF,TGTGCCAGCAGCCTGGTCGCAGGGGCGGGAGGTGAAGCTTTCTTT
TRBJ2-7,TRBV19,.,.,CASSPSSSYEQYF,TGTGCCAGTAGTCCGAGCTCCTCTTACGAGCAGTACTTC
TRBJ1-1,TRBV7-2,.,.,CASSLGAGRTEAFF,TGTGCCAGCAGCTTAGGCGCAGGGCGGACTGAAGCTTTCTTT
TRBJ1-2,TRBV6-1,.,.,CASSEGYREGGYTF,TGTGCCAGCAGTGAAGGGTACAGGGAAGGGGGCTACACCTTC
TRBJ2-1,TRBV7-9,.,.,CASSPGWMHGYEQFF,TGTGCCAGCAGCCCAGGGTGGATGCACGGTTATGAGCAGTTCTTC
TRBJ1-1,TRBV15,.,.,CATSRSPVSNTEAFF,TGTGCCACCAGCAGATCCCCCGTATCGAACACTGAAGCTTTCTTT
TRBJ1-2,TRBV4-1,TRBD1,.,CASSQDGGQVVNGYTF,TGCGCCAGCAGCCAAGATGGAGGACAGGTAGTTAATGGCTACACCTTC
TRBJ2-7,TRBV11-3,.,few,CASRLRQGHEQYF,TGTGCCAGCAGATTGCGCCAGGGGCACGAGCAGTACTTC
TRBJ2-5,TRBV2,.,.,CASSPYRDTKRTQYF,TGTGCCAGCAGTCCCTACCGGGACACCAAGAGAACCCAGTACTTC
TRBJ1-5,TRBV7-3,.,few,CASTAPEGYNQPQHF,TGTGCCAGCACCGCCCCTGAGGGTTACAATCAGCCCCAGCATTTT
TRBJ1-3,TRBV11-3,.,.,CASSWPTATSSGNTIYF,TGTGCCAGCAGCTGGCCGACAGCAACCAGCTCTGGAAACACCATATATTTT
TRBJ1-1,TRBV2,.,few,CASSRTGGTEAFF,TGTGCCAGCAGTAGGACGGGGGGAACTGAAGCTTTCTTT
TRBJ2-6,TRBV10-3,.,.,CAISLQGTGANVLTF,TGTGCCATCAGCTTACAGGGCACTGGGGCCAACGTCCTGACTTTC
TRBJ2-7,TRBV28,TRBD2,.,CASSVRGGVEQYF,TGTGCCAGCAGCGTAAGGGGAGGGGTCGAGCAGTACTTC
TRBJ2-1,TRBV4-1,TRBD2,few,CASSHSGAYNEQFF,TGCGCCAGCAGCCATAGCGGGGCGTACAATGAGCAGTTCTTC
TRBJ1-1,TRBV28,.,.,CASRILGEVNTEAFF,TGTGCCAGCAGGATACTGGGGGAGGTGAACACTGAAGCTTTCTTT
TRBJ2-7,TRBV7-6,.,few,CASSRGPAGEQYF,TGTGCCAGCAGCCGTGGGCCCGCGGGCGAGCAGTACTTC
TRBJ1-3,TRBV9,.,.,CASSSPRYSPGNTIYF,TGTGCCAGCAGCTCACCCCGTTACAGTCCGGGAAACACCATATATTTT
TRBJ2-7,TRBV7-6,.,few,CASSFRDWGDYEQYF,TGTGCCAGCAGCTTTCGGGACTGGGGGGACTACGAGCAGTACTTC
TRBJ1-6,TRBV6-5,TRBD1,.,CASSYSGTAYNSPLHF,TGTGCCAGCAGTTACTCCGGGACAGCCTATAATTCACCCCTCCACTTT
TRBJ1-5,TRBV5-3,.,few,CASSPDRKYQPQHF,TGCGCCAGCAGCCCCGACAGGAAATATCAGCCCCAGCATTTT
TRBJ2-1,TRBV7-3,.,.,CASSLTVSSYNEQFF,TGTGCCAGCAGCTTAACGGTCAGCTCCTACAATGAGCAGTTCTTC
TRBJ1-1,TRBV28,.,.,CASSLQGGWTEAFF,TGTGCCAGCAGTTTACAAGGGGGTTGGACTGAAGCTTTCTTT
TRBJ2-7,TRBV15,.,few,CATSRDNNEQYF,TGTGCCACCAGCAGAGATAACAACGAGCAGTACTTC
TRBJ2-1,TRBV5-6,TRBD1,.,CASSSGTVGDEQFF,TGTGCCAGCAGCTCAGGGACAGTCGGGGATGAGCAGTTCTTC
TRBJ1-5,TRBV4-2,.,few,CASSSAGNQPQHF,TGTGCCAGCAGTAGCGCTGGCAATCAGCCCCAGCATTTT
TRBJ1-4,TRBV4-2,.,.,CASSQGTGEKLFF,TGTGCCAGCAGCCAAGGCACGGGTGAAAAACTGTTTTTT
TRBJ2-7,TRBV11-3,TRBD1,.,CASSLLQGSSYEQYF,TGTGCCAGCAGCCTGTTACAGGGGTCCTCCTACGAGCAGTACTTC
TRBJ1-2,TRBV7-9,.,.,CASSSGNYGYTF,TGTGCCAGCAGTTCCGGGAACTATGGCTACACCTTC
TRBJ1-3,TRBV15,.,medium-sized,CATSRDRSRDTIYF,TGTGCCACCAGCAGAGATCGGTCCCGGGACACCATATATTTT
TRBJ1-2,TRBV11-2,.,.,CASSQGLEGFGYTF,TGTGCCAGCAGCCAAGGGTTGGAGGGTTTTGGCTACACCTTC
TRBJ2-7,TRBV4-2,TRBD2,medium-sized,CASSQGTSGAYEQYF,TGTGCCAGCAGCCAAGGGACTAGCGGGGCCTACGAGCAGTACTTC
TRBJ2-7,TRBV13,.,.,CASSLNYEQYF,TGTGCCAGCAGCCTAAACTACGAGCAGTACTTC
TRBJ1-6,TRBV27,.,.,CASSSYYNSPLHF,TGTGCCAGCAGTTCCTACTATAATTCACCCCTCCACTTT
TRBJ2-7,TRBV5-6,.,.,CASSLAGGPLYEQYF,TGTGCCAGCAGCTTGGCCGGGGGGCCGTTATACGAGCAGTACTTC
TRBJ1-1,TRBV28,.,few,CASSNNQGYNTEAFF,TGTGCCAGCAGTAACAATCAGGGGTATAACACTGAAGCTTTCTTT
TRBJ2-7,TRBV2,TRBD1,.,CASRPAWLGQAYEQYF,TGTGCCAGCAGACCTGCGTGGCTTGGACAGGCCTACGAGCAGTACTTC
TRBJ1-5,TRBV7-2,TRBD1,few,CASSLGTGGFYQPQHF,TGTGCCAGCAGCCTAGGGACAGGGGGTTTCTATCAGCCCCAGCATTTT
TRBJ2-7,TRBV11-2,.,.,CASSEGRRDKGF,TGTGCCAGCAGCGAAGGCAGACGGGACAAGGGGTTC
TRBJ2-1,TRBV4-2,.,once,CASSHPGLASHYNEQFF,TGTGCCAGCAGCCACCCTGGACTCGCCAGCCACTACAATGAGCAGTTCTTC
TRBJ2-1,TRBV6-5,TRBD1,.,CASSYSQGASNEQFF,TGTGCCAGCAGTTACTCGCAGGGGGCGAGCAATGAGCAGTTCTTC
TRBJ1-1,TRBV7-8,.,.,CASSYRVNTEAFF,TGTGCCAGCAGCTACAGGGTGAACACTGAAGCTTTCTTT
TRBJ1-2,TRBV4-3,TRBD1,.,CASSPEDRYRNYGYTF,TGCGCCAGCAGCCCCGAGGACAGGTACAGGAACTATGGCTACACCTTC
TRBJ2-7,TRBV7-9,TRBD2,.,CASSLEASGGSYEQYF,TGTGCCAGCAGCTTAGAGGCTAGCGGGGGTTCCTACGAGCAGTACTTC
TRBJ1-3,TRBV9,.,.,CASSGNTGNTIYF,TGTGCCAGCAGCGGAAACACTGGAAACACCATATATTTT
TRBJ2-3,TRBV4-1,TRBD2,.,CASSLVRGGGTDTQYF,TGCGCCAGCAGCCTGGTCCGCGGGGGGGGCACAGATACGCAGTATTTT
TRBJ1-2,TRBV7-9,TRBD1,.,CASSPQGFANYGYTF,TGTGCCAGCAGCCCACAGGGGTTCGCAAACTATGGCTACACCTTC